The 13 T cell receptor beta chains given below trace back to one sample, sequenced in a study of radiation and T cells in renal cell carcinoma. Time point defined: blood 2 weeks post-SBRT. Treatment defined: 15 Gy SBRT to primary tumor, nephrectomy 4 weeks later. This table comes from immunoSEQ multiplex PCR, and its TCRdb copy is limited to in-frame clones, with some not included. This table has 100,000 to 150,000 clones, more than 75% appearing once. The material sequenced was blood, taken from a patient whose treatment included radiotherapy and nephrectomy. The receptors were sampled from a woman in her seventies with renal cell carcinoma.

The chain employs TRBV5-1 and TRBJ2-1; 8 nucleotides match TRBD1. V gave up 3 bases and J gave up 4 bases; unmatched junction bases: 9. The CDR3 extends over 16 amino acids. Germline values: CDR1 SGHRS, CDR2 YFSETQ. CDR3 coding DNA: TGCGCCAGCAGCTCACAGATTGGACAGGGTTACAATGAGCAGTTCTTC. Translated, it gives CASSSQIGQGYNEQFF. Full variable domain (missing parts from reference TRBV5-1 and TRBJ2-1): KAGVTQTPRYLIKTRGQQVTLSCSPISGHRSVSWYQQTPGQGLQFLFEYFSETQRNKGNFPGRFSGRQFSNSRSEMNVSTLELGDSALYLCASSSQIGQGYNEQFFGPGTRLTVL.

CDR3 loop: CASSTQGFYYEQYF. The CDR3 nucleotides read TGTGCCAGCAGCACACAGGGATTCTACTACGAGCAGTACTTC. The V and J genes are TRBV5-5 and TRBJ2-7; a weak D match, TRBD1 (6 bases). V was clipped by 4 bases and J by 3 bases, with 14 bases between them. Germline V gene lookup returns CDR1 SGHKS and CDR2 YYEKEE (reference sequence). This CDR3 is built from 14 residues.

The sample holds a few counts of this clone. The chain couples TRBV7-2 to TRBJ2-5; 12 bases line up with TRBD2. Germline loops: CDR1 SGHTA, CDR2 FQGNSA. V lost 4 bases, J lost 2 bases, and 8 bases stayed unmatched. This CDR3 region has 17 residues. CDR3 residues: CASSSGLAGRLQETQYF. As DNA, the CDR3 is TGTGCCAGCAGCTCCGGACTAGCGGGACGTTTGCAAGAGACCCAGTACTTC.

This clone was seen only once. This chain joins TRBV4-2 and TRBJ2-5; 14 bases line up with TRBD2. Germline V gene lookup returns CDR1 LGHNA and CDR2 YNFKEQ. This CDR3 contains 19 residues. J lost 0 bases, V lost 0 bases, and 6 bases had no gene match. This chain's CDR3 is CASSQEFRTSGGNQETQYF. The DNA of the CDR3 is TGTGCCAGCAGCCAAGAGTTCCGGACTAGCGGGGGGAACCAAGAGACCCAGTACTTC.

The chain couples TRBV11-2 to TRBJ1-2; TRBD1 matches at 7 bases. With V trimmed by 10 bases and J by 1 base, 12 bases remained unmatched. Germline V gene sequence: CDR1 SGHAT, CDR2 FQNNGV. The length of the CDR3 is 15 residues. CDR3 loop: CAIPSGTARNYGYTF. The CDR3 nucleotides are TGTGCCATTCCTAGTGGGACAGCCCGTAACTATGGCTACACCTTC. Using reference TRBV11-2 and TRBJ1-2 for the parts outside the CDR3, the full variable domain is EAGVAQSPRYKIIEKRQSVAFWCNPISGHATLYWYQQILGQGPKLLIQFQNNGVVDDSQLPKDRFSAERLKGVDSTLKIQPAKLEDSAVYLCAIPSGTARNYGYTFGSGTRLTVV.

Only a few counts were recorded for this clone. The rearrangement links TRBV6-5 to TRBJ1-2; D not certain. Trimming cost V 6 bases and J 2 bases, with 10 bases left between them. The CDR3 totals 13 residues. Per the germline V gene, CDR1 is MNHEY and CDR2 is SVGAGI. In DNA, the CDR3 is TGTGCCAGCAGATTAACAGTAAACTATGGCTACACCTTC. Protein product: CASRLTVNYGYTF.

This rearrangement joins TRBV30 to TRBJ1-1; TRBD1 might be the D (5 bases). The CDR3 has 13 residues. With 4 bases removed from V and 1 base from J, the gap between germline ends came to 10 bases. CDR1 is GTSNPN and CDR2 is SVGIG in the germline V gene (reference sequence). This CDR3 reads CAWTLTGNTEAFF. The CDR3 region has the DNA TGTGCCTGGACCCTAACAGGGAACACTGAAGCTTTCTTT.

The V and J genes are TRBV9 and TRBJ1-3; D not resolved. CDR1 is SGDLS and CDR2 is YYNGEE in the germline V gene. The CDR3 has 15 amino acids. The V end lost 0 bases, the J end lost 0 bases, and 7 bases lay between the germline ends. The CDR3 DNA follows: TGTGCCAGCAGCGTAGGCCACCCCTCTGGAAACACCATATATTTT. Translating it yields CASSVGHPSGNTIYF. Using reference TRBV9 and TRBJ1-3 for the parts outside the CDR3, the full variable domain is DSGVTQTPKHLITATGQRVTLRCSPRSGDLSVYWYQQSLDQGLQFLIQYYNGEERAKGNILERFSAQQFPDLHSELNLSSLELGDSALYFCASSVGHPSGNTIYFGEGSWLTVV.

In this sample, this clone turned up a few times. The V gene is TRBV10-3, the J gene TRBJ1-1, with 7 bases fitting TRBD1. The junction had 7 bases not matched to a gene; V was cut back by 5 bases and J by 4 bases. The CDR3 loop spans 14 amino acids. The germline CDR1 and CDR2 sequences are ENHRY and SYGVKD. The CDR3 nucleotides are TGTGCCATCAGTAAGGGACAGCACGGCACTGAAGCTTTCTTT. Protein sequence: CAISKGQHGTEAFF.

V usage is TRBV21-1 and J usage is TRBJ1-1; the D call in the table, TRBD1, was not verified against the DNA. TRBV21-1 is a documented pseudogene. The CDR3 loop spans 15 amino acids. This CDR3 is CASSAGQGANTEAFF. The CDR3 DNA is TGTGCCAGCAGCGCGGGACAGGGGGCGAACACTGAAGCTTTCTTT.

This clone was counted a few times. This rearrangement joins TRBV19 to TRBJ1-1; D ambiguous. Germline V gene lookup returns CDR1 LNHDA and CDR2 SQIVND (reference sequence). V lost 4 bases and J lost 1, with 7 bases in between. The CDR3 length is 13 residues. CDR3 sequence (DNA): TGTGCCAGTAGTACCCGTAGGAACACTGAAGCTTTCTTT. Translating it yields CASSTRRNTEAFF.

The CDR3 DNA sequence: TGCAGCGTACAGAGCTCTGGAAACACCATATATTTT. It is translated as CSVQSSGNTIYF. This chain connects TRBV29-1 to TRBJ1-3; D is unclear. The germline V gene encodes CDR1 SQVTM and CDR2 ANQGSEA. The length of the CDR3 is 12 residues. V lost 6 bases to trimming and J lost 0 bases, with 6 bases between them.

V is TRBV28 and J is TRBJ1-1; D uncertain. CDR3 length: 15 amino acids. Germline V lookup: CDR1 MDHEN, CDR2 SYDVKM. V gave up 5 bases and J gave up 3 bases, with 16 bases separating them. The CDR3 spells CASSPLGFRDTEAFF. For the CDR3, the DNA is TGTGCCAGCAGTCCATTAGGGTTTCGGGACACTGAAGCTTTCTTT.